The TCR beta chain under discussion was sequenced for a study of blood T cell repertoires in COVID-19. Study at large: Acute and convalescent COVID-19 specimens originated in the United States, Italy and Spain.

In germline, CDR1 is MNHEY, CDR2 SVGAGI. The CDR3 is 13 residues long. Concerning this clone itself: One end of the junction fails to match germline, which may point to a read error.

Original handling: It was from reference gene primer amplification that nucleated cell counts were estimated. Sequencing was performed with immunoSEQ multiplex PCR; in TCRdb, only in-frame clones are kept and a portion is missing. The V and J calls and clone size were taken over from that table, and D and trimming were inferred from the DNA. The table lists some 50,000 clones, about 89% of them singletons, with roughly 1.5% in the top ten. This chain joins TRBV6-5 and TRBJ2-3; D is ambiguous. Source material: peripheral blood. The TCR sequence derives from a man between 60 and 75 years old with acute or convalescent COVID-19. The CDR3 DNA sequence: TGTGCCAGCATGGTGTCGCCCACAAATACGCAGTATTTT. Translation: CASMVSPTNTQYF.